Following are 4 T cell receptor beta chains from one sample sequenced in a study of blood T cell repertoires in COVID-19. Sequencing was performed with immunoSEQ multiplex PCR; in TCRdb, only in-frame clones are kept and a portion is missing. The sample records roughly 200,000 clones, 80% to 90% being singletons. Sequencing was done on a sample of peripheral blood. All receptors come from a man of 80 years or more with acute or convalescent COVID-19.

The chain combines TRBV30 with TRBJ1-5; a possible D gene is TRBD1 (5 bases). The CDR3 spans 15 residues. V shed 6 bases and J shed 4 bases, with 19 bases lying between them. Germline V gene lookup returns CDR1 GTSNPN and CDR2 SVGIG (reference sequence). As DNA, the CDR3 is TGTGCCTGCTCCACTGAGGGACTACCTAATCAGCCCCAGCATTTT. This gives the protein CACSTEGLPNQPQHF.

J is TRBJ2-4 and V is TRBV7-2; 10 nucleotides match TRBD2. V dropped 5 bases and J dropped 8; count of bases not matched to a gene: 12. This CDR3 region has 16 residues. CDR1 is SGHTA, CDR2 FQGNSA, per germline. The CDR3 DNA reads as TGTGCCAGCAGCCCAACCCCTAGCGGGAGTTCGGACATTCAGTACTTC. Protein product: CASSPTPSGSSDIQYF.

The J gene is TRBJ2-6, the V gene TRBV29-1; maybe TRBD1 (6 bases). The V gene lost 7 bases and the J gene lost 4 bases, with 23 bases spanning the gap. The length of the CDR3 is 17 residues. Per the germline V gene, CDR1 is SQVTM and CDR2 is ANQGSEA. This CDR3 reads CSALSRQGQGGANVLTF. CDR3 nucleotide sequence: TGCAGCGCCCTCTCGAGGCAGGGGCAAGGAGGGGCCAACGTCCTGACTTTC. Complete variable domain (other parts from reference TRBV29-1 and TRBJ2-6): SAVISQKPSRDICQRGTSLTIQCQVDSQVTMMFWYRQQPGQSLTLIATANQGSEATYESGFVIDKFPISRPNLTFSTLTVSNMSPEDSSIYLCSALSRQGQGGANVLTFGAGSRLTVL.

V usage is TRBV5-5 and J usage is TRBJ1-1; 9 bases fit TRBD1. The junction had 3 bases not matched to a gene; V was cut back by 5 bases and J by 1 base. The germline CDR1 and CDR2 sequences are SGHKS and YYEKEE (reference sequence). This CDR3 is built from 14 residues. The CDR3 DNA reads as TGTGCCAGCAGAAGGGACAGGGAGAACACTGAAGCTTTCTTT. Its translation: CASRRDRENTEAFF.